The 30 T cell receptor beta chains listed next were all sequenced from one sample in a study of radiotherapy plus CTLA-4 blockade in lung cancer. Data came from immunoSEQ multiplex PCR; TCRdb stores just in-frame clones and leaves some out. The data show 25,000 to 30,000 clones, over 70% seen once. Sequenced here: peripheral blood, sampled from a patient treated with radiotherapy plus ipilimumab. The receptors stem from a human donor with non-small cell lung cancer that progressed on radiotherapy plus ipilimumab.

V is TRBV29-1 and J is TRBJ2-7; the match to TRBD2 covers 9 bases. Germline V gene data show CDR1 as SQVTM and CDR2 as ANQGSEA. Trimming took 3 bases from V and 3 from J; bases not matched to a gene: 3. The CDR3 runs 13 residues. The CDR3 sequence is CSVDLAGNYEQYF. DNA of the CDR3: TGCAGCGTTGACCTAGCGGGGAACTACGAGCAGTACTTC.

The chain has TRBV7-2 and TRBJ2-1, with 9 bases identical to TRBD2. V lost 2 bases to trimming and J lost 3 bases; unmatched junction nucleotides: 5. Looked up from germline, CDR1 is SGHTA and CDR2 is FQGNSA. The CDR3 spans 16 residues. CDR3 region: CASSLFGGGVYNEQFF. CDR3 coding DNA: TGTGCCAGCAGCTTATTCGGCGGGGGGGTCTACAATGAGCAGTTCTTC.

This clone is a singleton in its sample. The chain combines TRBV29-1 with TRBJ1-1, with D unclear. CDR3 length: 12 amino acids. Trimming stripped 1 base from V and 9 bases from J, with 12 bases between. Per the germline V gene, CDR1 is SQVTM and CDR2 is ANQGSEA. CDR3 nucleotides: TGCAGCGTTGAAGGAATAGGAAGGCAAGCTTTCTTT. Encoded protein: CSVEGIGRQAFF.

V and J are TRBV28 and TRBJ2-1; either TRBD1 or TRBD2 may supply D (5 bases each). The V gene's germline CDR1 is MDHEN and CDR2 SYDVKM. Trimming shortened V by 2 bases and J by 6 bases, and 11 bases separated the two germline ends. The CDR3 is 14 amino acids. The CDR3 DNA sequence: TGTGCCAGCAGTTTAGACGGGACCCCCAATGAGCAGTTCTTC. Protein sequence: CASSLDGTPNEQFF.

In this sample, this clone turned up a few times. The chain is built from TRBV6-4 and TRBJ1-5, with D unresolved. The CDR3 is made up of 18 amino acids. Trimming removed 7 bases from V and 5 bases from J, with 27 bases in between. Germline values: CDR1 MRHNA, CDR2 SNTAGT. The CDR3 spells CASTGHQSTAIPHQPQHF. The CDR3 bases are TGTGCCAGCACCGGCCACCAGTCCACAGCCATCCCACATCAGCCCCAGCATTTT.

The genes are TRBV28 and TRBJ2-1; 8 positions agree with TRBD2. This CDR3 comprises 16 residues. Trimming at V came to 5 bases and at J to 2 bases, leaving 8 bases not matched to a gene. Looked up from germline, CDR1 is MDHEN and CDR2 is SYDVKM. CDR3 residues: CASSVISGEAYNEQFF. The CDR3 nucleotides are TGTGCCAGCAGTGTAATTAGCGGGGAAGCCTACAATGAGCAGTTCTTC.

The gene calls are TRBV28 and TRBJ2-7; TRBD2 agrees at 13 bases. The CDR3 is 17 amino acids. Germline values: CDR1 MDHEN, CDR2 SYDVKM. After removal of 6 bases from V and 4 bases from J, the junction contained 12 bases not matched to a gene. CDR3 DNA: TGTGCCAGCAGCTTAAAACCCGGGACTAGCGGGACATACGAGCAGTACTTC. It is translated as CASSLKPGTSGTYEQYF.

This clone was recorded a few times. This chain uses TRBV27 with TRBJ2-1; 8 positions agree with TRBD1. J gave up 5 bases and V 3 bases, and 3 bases lay outside the gene matches. Germline loops: CDR1 MNHEY, CDR2 SMNVEV (reference sequence). The CDR3 totals 14 residues. DNA for the CDR3: TGTGCCAGCAGTTTGCGACAGGGGAACAATGAGCAGTTCTTC. This encodes CASSLRQGNNEQFF.

The CDR3 protein is CASSAALGTLAQYF. The DNA of the CDR3 is TGTGCCAGCAGCGCGGCTTTAGGGACTCTGGCGCAGTACTTC. The chain joins TRBV28 to TRBJ2-7; possibly TRBD2 for D (6 bases). The germline V and J ends were trimmed by 6 bases and 9 bases, with 21 bases remaining between them. Germline CDR1 and CDR2: MDHEN and SYDVKM. CDR3 length equals 14 residues.

This chain uses TRBV11-2 with TRBJ2-3, with 9 bases matching TRBD2. Losses at the gene ends were 3 bases for V and 3 bases for J; bases not matched to a gene: 7. CDR1 is SGHAT, CDR2 FQNNGV, per germline. The CDR3 spans 16 residues. The CDR3 reads CASSFLAGVGTDTQYF. The CDR3 region has the DNA TGTGCCAGCAGCTTTTTAGCGGGAGTGGGAACAGATACGCAGTATTTT. The full variable domain, its missing parts supplied by reference TRBV11-2 and TRBJ2-3, is EAGVAQSPRYKIIEKRQSVAFWCNPISGHATLYWYQQILGQGPKLLIQFQNNGVVDDSQLPKDRFSAERLKGVDSTLKIQPAKLEDSAVYLCASSFLAGVGTDTQYFGPGTRLTVL.

V usage is TRBV18 and J usage is TRBJ1-1; D gene uncertain. CDR3 length: 12 amino acids. From germline, CDR1 is KGHSH and CDR2 LQKENI. The V and J ends lost 2 bases and 7 bases respectively, with 8 bases between them. CDR3 nucleotide sequence: TGTGCCAGCTCACCAGGTACTGGTGAAGCTTTCTTT. Translated: CASSPGTGEAFF.

This chain links TRBV11-2 with TRBJ1-4; D ambiguous. The CDR3 consists of 15 residues. Trimming stripped 5 bases from V and 8 bases from J, with 18 bases between. The germline CDR1 and CDR2 sequences are SGHAT and FQNNGV. CDR3 loop: CASSLYFRADEKLFF. CDR3 DNA: TGTGCCAGCAGCCTGTATTTTAGGGCGGACGAAAAACTGTTTTTT.

The chain combines TRBV29-1 with TRBJ1-1, with 9 bases identical to TRBD1. Trimming took 3 bases from V and 7 from J; bases not matched to a gene: 9. The germline CDR1 and CDR2 sequences are SQVTM and ANQGSEA. The CDR3 contains 14 residues. DNA of the CDR3: TGCAGCGTTGATTCCGGGACAGGGTCGGATGAAGCTTTCTTT. Translating it yields CSVDSGTGSDEAFF.

This clone is termed medium-sized (0.01 to 0.1%). One end of the junction does not line up with germline, which may come from a read error. The chain couples TRBV27 to TRBJ2-2; 7 bases line up with TRBD2. The CDR3 has 15 residues. Germline CDR1 is MNHEY and CDR2 is SMNVEV (reference sequence). The CDR3 sequence is CASSFSGGNPGELFF. Here the CDR3 DNA reads TGTGCCAGCAGTTTTTCCGGGGGGAACCCCGGGGAGCTGTTTTTT.

The sample holds one count of this clone. The DNA for the CDR3 is TGTGCCAGCAGTTACGATTTGACGGGGATCACTGAAGCTTTCTTT. Its protein is CASSYDLTGITEAFF. The chain employs TRBV6-5 and TRBJ1-1; D uncertain. Trimming removed 2 bases at V and 4 bases at J, with 14 bases between. This CDR3 has 15 amino acids. Germline V lookup: CDR1 MNHEY, CDR2 SVGAGI.

The gene calls are TRBV29-1 and TRBJ2-1; D gene uncertain. This CDR3 is 13 amino acids long. The germline gives CDR1 SQVTM, CDR2 ANQGSEA. As DNA, the CDR3 is TGCAGTTCCGCCGAGGCCGGGTACAATGAGCAGTTCTTC. It encodes CSSAEAGYNEQFF.

The V call is TRBV6-5, the J call TRBJ1-1; D remains ambiguous. The V end was cut by 2 bases, the J end by 0 bases, with 7 bases between. Per germline, CDR1 MNHEY and CDR2 SVGAGI. This CDR3 is built from 14 residues. The CDR3 reads CASSYGMVNTEAFF. The CDR3 DNA reads as TGTGCCAGCAGTTACGGTATGGTGAACACTGAAGCTTTCTTT.

The chain couples TRBV18 to TRBJ2-1; no reliable D call. The V and J ends lost 1 base and 4 bases respectively, with 11 bases between them. CDR1 and CDR2 (germline): KGHSH, LQKENI. The CDR3 contains 15 residues. CDR3 nucleotides: TGTGCCAGCTCACCACAAAGTAGCTCTTACAATGAGCAGTTCTTC. Translating it yields CASSPQSSSYNEQFF.

V gene TRBV5-6 combines with J gene TRBJ1-1, with D perhaps TRBD1 (5 bases). V was pared by 5 bases and J by 3 bases, with 17 bases between. The CDR3 is 15 residues long. Germline V gene sequence: CDR1 SGHDT, CDR2 YYEEEE. CDR3 protein: CASRPPGGRDTEAFF. CDR3 bases: TGTGCCAGCAGACCGCCTGGGGGGAGGGACACTGAAGCTTTCTTT.

This clone appeared a few times. The chain joins TRBV14 to TRBJ1-6; D is possibly TRBD1 (5 bases). V lost 1 base and J lost 8, with 12 bases in between. Per the germline V gene, CDR1 is SGHDN and CDR2 is FVKESK. The CDR3 loop spans 15 amino acids. The CDR3 sequence is CASSQAPGLYSPLHF. As DNA, the CDR3 is TGTGCCAGCAGCCAAGCCCCGGGACTATATTCACCCCTCCACTTT.

This sequence joins TRBV18 and TRBJ2-3; TRBD2 agrees at 10 bases. The CDR3 sequence is 14 residues long. V lost 5 bases to trimming and J lost 4 bases; unmatched junction nucleotides: 3. Germline lookup yields CDR1 KGHSH and CDR2 LQKENI. As DNA, the CDR3 is TGTGCCAGCTCAAGCGGGGGGGTCCCAGATACGCAGTATTTT. It is translated as CASSSGGVPDTQYF. Complete variable domain (other parts from reference TRBV18 and TRBJ2-3): NAGVMQNPRHLVRRRGQEARLRCSPMKGHSHVYWYRQLPEEGLKFMVYLQKENIIDESGMPKERFSAEFPKEGPSILRIQQVVRGDSAAYFCASSSGGVPDTQYFGPGTRLTVL.

The V and J genes are TRBV7-3 and TRBJ1-4; possibly TRBD1 for D (5 bases). The CDR3 covers 15 residues. The germline V and J ends were trimmed by 5 bases and 8 bases, with 18 bases remaining between them. The germline CDR1 and CDR2 sequences are SGHTA and FQGTGA. The CDR3 coding sequence is TGTGCCAGCAGCGCCGGACAAACACCCGGGGAAAAACTGTTTTTT. It is translated as CASSAGQTPGEKLFF.

The chain carries TRBV6-5 and TRBJ1-2; D is unresolved. The CDR3 loop spans 14 amino acids. In germline, CDR1 is MNHEY, CDR2 SVGAGI. Trimming cost V 5 bases and J 1 base, with 11 bases left between them. CDR3 DNA sequence: TGTGCCAGCAGTGCCGGGTCCCTTAACTATGGCTACACCTTC. Translating gives CASSAGSLNYGYTF.

The J gene is TRBJ2-1, the V gene TRBV28; D gene uncertain. V was trimmed by 4 bases and J by 1 base, leaving 8 bases between them. Germline CDR1 is MDHEN and CDR2 is SYDVKM. The CDR3 length is 14 residues. The chain's CDR3 is CASSWMESYNEQFF. DNA for the CDR3: TGTGCCAGCAGTTGGATGGAATCCTACAATGAGCAGTTCTTC.

This chain uses TRBV5-1 with TRBJ2-2; possible D gene TRBD2, 5 bases. CDR3 length: 15 amino acids. The ends were cut back, 0 bases at V and 5 bases at J, with 11 bases in the middle. CDR1 is SGHRS and CDR2 is YFSETQ in the germline V gene. CDR3 protein: CASSLVASGTGELFF. The CDR3 DNA is TGCGCCAGCAGCTTGGTGGCGTCGGGGACCGGGGAGCTGTTTTTT. The full variable domain, rest sourced from reference TRBV5-1 and TRBJ2-2, is KAGVTQTPRYLIKTRGQQVTLSCSPISGHRSVSWYQQTPGQGLQFLFEYFSETQRNKGNFPGRFSGRQFSNSRSEMNVSTLELGDSALYLCASSLVASGTGELFFGEGSRLTVL.

This clone came up a few times. The CDR3, as DNA: TGTGCCAGCAGCCCGGGACAGGGAGAGACCCAGTACTTC. Translated: CASSPGQGETQYF. V and J are TRBV7-9 and TRBJ2-5; 9 bases agree with TRBD1. Germline trimming cut 5 bases from V and 4 bases from J; bases unmatched to any gene: 2. The CDR3 is 13 residues long. Germline CDR1 is SEHNR and CDR2 is FQNEAQ (reference sequence).

This clone was seen more than once but under ten times. The V call is TRBV27, the J call TRBJ1-5; D is undetermined. V was shortened by 2 bases and J by 0 bases, with 8 bases between the two germline ends. This CDR3 comprises 15 residues. Germline V gives CDR1 MNHEY, CDR2 SMNVEV (reference sequence). The CDR3 sequence: CASSLESASNQPQHF. DNA for the CDR3: TGTGCCAGCAGTTTAGAATCCGCTAGCAATCAGCCCCAGCATTTT.

This clone was counted only a few times. This chain links TRBV6-1 with TRBJ2-1; 8 bases fit TRBD1. The CDR3 contains 14 residues. CDR1 is MNHNS and CDR2 is SASEGT in the germline V gene. The trim removed 5 bases at V and 8 bases at J, leaving 8 bases unmatched. CDR3 nucleotides: TGTGCCAGCAGTTTCCTAGCAGGGGGCGATGAGCAGTTCTTC. Translating it yields CASSFLAGGDEQFF.

This chain uses TRBV4-2 with TRBJ2-1, with TRBD2 identical over 11 bases. Trimming removed 2 bases from V and 6 bases from J; junction bases left unmatched: 9. The germline gives CDR1 LGHNA, CDR2 YNFKEQ. The CDR3 is 17 amino acids. CDR3 nucleotide sequence: TGTGCCAGCAGCCAATTGTCACTAGCGGGGGCGATCAATGAGCAGTTCTTC. Amino acid sequence: CASSQLSLAGAINEQFF.

This chain links TRBV4-3 with TRBJ1-2; maybe TRBD1 (5 bases). Germline V gene lookup returns CDR1 LGHNA and CDR2 YSLEER. There are 14 residues in the CDR3. The V gene lost 0 bases and the J gene lost 2 bases, with 7 bases spanning the gap. CDR3 sequence: CASSQDPGNYGYTF. CDR3 sequence (DNA): TGCGCCAGCAGCCAAGATCCAGGGAACTATGGCTACACCTTC.